What follows is one T cell receptor beta chain and its context. No antigen is known for it. No clone much larger than this one lies a single base away; base qualities are absent. These data come from a study of control samples from healthy donors and cancer patients (dated by TCRdb to about 2020). The CDR3 measures 14 amino acids from cysteine to phenylalanine. The entry retains the CDR3 DNA only, 42 bases that are in frame from base 1. CDR1 and CDR2 (MNHEY, SMNVEV) derive from the germline V gene (reference sequence). The junction shows trimming of 2 bases on V and 8 bases on J, plus 15 bases between the germline ends. Library generation was performed with the immunoSEQ multiplex PCR assay. TCRdb provides this immuneACCESS table in a form limited to in-frame rearrangements. Some clones are lacking; in checked studies, under half of them reflect an unresolved V gene, and why the rest are absent is not known. The sample table shows some 140,000 clones, and roughly 92% are seen once. Roughly 12% of the sample is in the top ten clones.

This receptor was taken from a man aged 25-45 years in good health. Specimen: blood. The V and J segments used are TRBV27 and TRBJ1-2; no D gene can be assigned with confidence. The base sequence is TGTGCCAGCAGTTTAAATCCTAAAATGTCGGGCTACACCTTC. Translated, it reads CASSLNPKMSGYTF.